This T cell receptor beta chain was identified during a study of shared clonotypes between healthy human individuals. General study findings and limits: Represented diversity (both genetic and exposure-history) was limited by the small number of donors. Sharing across four donors was seen in 4% to 6.5% of naive CD4 clonotypes. Generation probability values for non-shared clonotypes were lower than those for clonotypes shared by all four donors.

Naive CD4+ cells were CD45RA-selected; the remaining cells were memory. The CDR3 consists of 15 residues. The germline V gene has CDR1 SGHRS and CDR2 YFSETQ. Trimming stripped 4 bases from V and 2 bases from J, with 16 bases between. A word on this clone: As yet, its antigen is unknown.

Sequencing used immunoSEQ multiplex PCR; TCRdb keeps in-frame clones, though not all of them. The sample yields approximately 2.1 million clones, 85% to 95% seen once. The chain recombines TRBV5-1 with TRBJ2-7, with a tentative D call TRBD2 (5 bases). This sequence was found in a man aged 18 to 29 in good health. Some clones in this sample may be carry-over from other donors' samples. Source material: naive CD4+ T cells from PBMCs. This sample's subset: CD45RA+ positively selected. Here the CDR3 DNA reads TGCGCCAGCAGCCTAAGGCCGCGGGCGACCTACGAGCAGTACTTC. Protein product: CASSLRPRATYEQYF.